The T cell receptor (beta chain) under discussion was sequenced for a study of type 1 and type 2 diabetes patients. PCR was run on genomic DNA. Amplification of the beta chain CDR3 used 30 forward and 13 reverse multiplex primers. TCRdb reprocessed the multiplex PCR reads with MiXCR, giving one entry per CDR3 protein. The table has 250,000 to 300,000 distinct CDR3 sequences, around 47% seen once; the top ten hold roughly 13%. Germline V gene data show CDR1 as KGHDR and CDR2 as SFDVKD. Trimming cost V 2 bases and J 6 bases; bases outside gene matches: 10. CDR3 length equals 18 residues. This chain connects TRBV24-1 to TRBJ2-1; 12 bases agree with TRBD1. The TCR comes from a man between 18 and 29 years old with type 2 diabetes. Specimen: peripheral blood mononuclear cells (PBMCs). The CDR3 loop reads CATSDYRDRGLGSNEQFF. The CDR3 region has the DNA TGTGCCACCAGTGATTACCGGGACAGGGGGCTGGGATCCAATGAGCAGTTCTTC.